Listed below are T cell receptor beta chains from one sample, sequenced in a study of Ad26.COV2.S vaccination and SARS-CoV-2 variants. The repertoire was sequenced with immunoSEQ multiplex PCR; TCRdb's copy has only in-frame clones and lacks some. The table shows about 350,000 clones, with approximately 90% occurring only once. Sequenced material: peripheral blood, taken in a trial of Ad26.COV2.S vaccine versus placebo. These TCRs come from a person between 18 and 60 years old who received the Ad26.COV2.S COVID-19 vaccine or a placebo. CDR3s include the opening cysteine and the closing phenylalanine or tryptophan. A D gene is named only where the DNA matches it firmly. Clone size, where shown, is once, few, many, or a class for clones that have expanded.

j_call clone_size d_call v_call cdr3_aa cdr3_nt
TRBJ1-4 - TRBD1 TRBV7-9 CASPQGAGNEKLFF TGTGCCTCCCCACAGGGGGCCGGTAATGAAAAACTGTTTTTT
TRBJ2-7 few - TRBV2 CASKRDNRNYEQYF TGTGCCAGCAAAAGGGACAACCGAAACTACGAGCAGTACTTC
TRBJ2-3 - TRBD2 TRBV27 CASSLTSFLQQTQYF TGTGCCAGCAGTTTGACTAGCTTCCTACAACAGACGCAGTATTTT
TRBJ2-7 - - TRBV6-5 CASNYAEGLNEQYF TGTGCCAGCAACTACGCCGAGGGGCTTAACGAGCAGTACTTC
TRBJ1-1 - - TRBV7-2 CASSKDMNTEAFF TGTGCCAGCAGCAAGGACATGAACACTGAAGCTTTCTTT
TRBJ1-3 - - TRBV6-1 CASSEPGKRNTIYF TGTGCCAGCAGTGAACCGGGCAAGAGAAACACCATATATTTT
TRBJ2-1 once - TRBV11-2 CASSLDRSKTYNEQFF TGTGCCAGCAGCTTAGACAGGAGTAAGACCTACAATGAGCAGTTCTTC
TRBJ2-3 - - TRBV5-4 CASSFYRDTQYF TGTGCCAGCAGCTTCTACAGAGATACGCAGTATTTT
TRBJ1-3 - - TRBV5-6 CASSFRASSGNTIYF TGTGCCAGCAGCTTCAGGGCAAGCTCTGGAAACACCATATATTTT
TRBJ2-2 few TRBD2 TRBV10-3 CAISDRAGDTGELFF TGTGCCATCAGTGACAGGGCGGGGGACACCGGGGAGCTGTTTTTT
TRBJ2-2 - - TRBV7-9 CASSLGWNTGELFF TGTGCCAGCAGCTTAGGGTGGAACACCGGGGAGCTGTTTTTT
TRBJ2-2 - - TRBV9 CASSVLLGGAGELFF TGTGCCAGCAGTGTTCTCCTGGGGGGCGCCGGGGAGCTGTTTTTT
TRBJ1-2 - - TRBV27 CASSSRRIPSYGYTF TGTGCCAGCAGTTCCCGTAGGATCCCCTCCTATGGCTACACCTTC
TRBJ1-2 - - TRBV19 CASKNRPEEPYTF TGTGCCAGTAAAAACAGACCAGAGGAGCCCTACACCTTC
TRBJ2-3 - TRBD2 TRBV7-2 CASSSTSGVKDTQYF TGTGCCAGCAGCTCGACTAGCGGGGTGAAAGATACGCAGTATTTT
TRBJ1-6 - - TRBV30 CAWSVGGTGNSPLHF TGTGCCTGGAGTGTAGGAGGAACAGGGAATTCACCCCTCCACTTT
TRBJ1-2 - - TRBV19 CASSIGQGAYGYTF TGTGCCAGTAGTATTGGGCAGGGAGCCTATGGCTACACCTTC
TRBJ1-1 few TRBD1 TRBV7-9 CAIEPRDRNTEAFF TGTGCCATCGAACCCCGGGACAGGAACACTGAAGCTTTCTTT
TRBJ2-1 - TRBD2 TRBV27 CASAPGLAGGDNEQFF TGTGCCAGCGCCCCAGGACTAGCGGGAGGGGACAATGAGCAGTTCTTC
TRBJ2-3 - - TRBV18 CASSPGQTRTDTQYF TGTGCCAGCTCACCAGGACAAACCCGCACAGATACGCAGTATTTT
TRBJ1-2 - - TRBV5-4 CASSPGAGVYGYTF TGTGCCAGCAGCCCCGGGGCAGGGGTCTATGGCTACACCTTC
TRBJ1-2 - TRBD1 TRBV7-2 CASSLGGQGGYGYTF TGTGCCAGCAGCTTAGGGGGACAGGGAGGCTATGGCTACACCTTC
TRBJ2-7 - - TRBV19 CASSISTTYEQYF TGTGCCAGTAGTATCAGTACCACCTACGAGCAGTACTTC
TRBJ1-1 - TRBD1 TRBV6-5 CASIPDRGNTEAFF TGTGCCAGCATACCGGACAGGGGGAACACTGAAGCTTTCTTT
TRBJ2-3 - - TRBV2 CASRATDTQYF TGTGCCAGCAGGGCAACAGATACGCAGTATTTT